These T cell receptor beta chains were read from a single sample in a study of shared clonotypes between healthy human individuals. Produced via immunoSEQ multiplex PCR; TCRdb's table is partial and in-frame only. This table holds approximately 1,500,000 clones, 98% found once. The sequenced sample consisted of naive CD4+ T cells sorted from blood. These receptor sequences come from a man aged 25 to 45 in good health. CDR3s include the opening cysteine and the closing phenylalanine or tryptophan.

cdr3_aa cdr3_length v_call
CAWSPDERGYNEQFF 15 TRBV30
CASRSSGQGASEQYF 15 TRBV19
CASSLGGQPQHF 12 TRBV11-2
CASSVLQAGRNTEAFF 16 TRBV9
CASSLAQGSGIFNEQFF 17 TRBV7-9
CSVKPGLAGVETQYF 15 TRBV29-1
CASSLARGDTQYF 13 TRBV11-2
CASSVAGTSTDTQYF 15 TRBV9
CASSSISGTGTDTQYF 16 TRBV5-6
CASSKTRSRGGQETQYF 17 TRBV21-1
CASSRTGNSFQYF 13 TRBV5-3
CASSQEFLTRETQYF 15 TRBV14
CASSEYVSWVPQHF 14 TRBV25-1
CASSPDRGGVQFF 13 TRBV7-2
CASSQRRLANTGELFF 16 TRBV14
CASSVGDRDGEKLFF 15 TRBV9
CASSLGTTYNEQFF 14 TRBV11-2
CASTSGMGYNEQFF 14 TRBV14
CASSSVGGMSNQPQHF 16 TRBV28
CASSPTSYGQYF 12 TRBV2
CASSEGRVTRNTGELFF 17 TRBV2
CSVGDFRTDTQYF 13 TRBV29-1
CASSRRAEGVYEQYF 15 TRBV7-9
CASGWVGTDTQYF 13 TRBV12-5
CASSLGPSSYNEQFF 15 TRBV11-2
CASSGTAYEQYF 12 TRBV19
CASSLHRAGAEQTQYF 16 TRBV7-3
CASSLARTSGGSYEQYF 17 TRBV5-1
CASSQASQGTGELFF 15 TRBV4-3
CASSLGRTGLGETQYF 16 TRBV11-2
CAWSVFSGSSGAGELFF 17 TRBV30
CAAHLEQGYEQYF 13 TRBV10-2
CAWGGVPETQYF 12 TRBV30
CASSLAGTSSYNEQFF 16 TRBV5-8
CASSPSLASEAFF 13 TRBV19
CASTLTFSGNTIYF 14 TRBV6-6
CASGGPADGYTF 12 TRBV7-9
CSATGASGRASQETQYF 17 TRBV29-1
CASSHQRPPDTQYF 14 TRBV4-1
CASSTGRGLYNEQFF 15 TRBV7-6
CASSDSMGRAFQETQYF 17 TRBV6-4
CAISQGASGKETQYF 15 TRBV10-3
CSVEPPSFWGYGYTF 15 TRBV29-1
CATYRPMNTEAFF 13 TRBV6-5
CASSVAGGGTGELFF 15 TRBV9
CASSIGVGQGATDTQYF 17 TRBV19
CAISENRGWDGYTF 14 TRBV10-3
CASSGDSGNTIYF 13 TRBV2
CASSYTTGELFF 12 TRBV6-5
CASSGGLAADEQFF 14 TRBV5-6
CSARAGETQYF 11 TRBV20-1
CASSPGAGNSGANVLTF 17 TRBV19
CASSATGPEQFF 12 TRBV7-9
CASSYPGQGSYEQYF 15 TRBV6-6
CASSYFPSREQFF 13 TRBV6-5
CASRDVKNTEAFF 13 TRBV2
CASSLVAGSLGETQYF 16 TRBV7-6
CASSLQSGSNIYF 13 TRBV28
CSVEDWETQYF 11 TRBV29-1